This entry describes one T cell receptor beta chain. This entry belongs to a study of control samples from healthy donors and cancer patients. The protocol was immunoSEQ multiplex PCR, while the TCRdb copy is restricted to in-frame clones and leaves out a portion. The sample holds over 200,000 clones, roughly 87% seen once. This TCR was sampled from a woman in her fifties or sixties with lung cancer. Sequenced material: PBMCs.

CDR3 loop: CAWSVQTAWAFF. CDR3 bases: TGTGCCTGGAGTGTTCAGACAGCTTGGGCTTTCTTT. This chain joins TRBV30 and TRBJ1-1; weak D call: TRBD1 (5 bases). Per germline, CDR1 GTSNPN and CDR2 SVGIG (reference sequence). V dropped 0 bases and J dropped 11 bases, with 13 bases sitting between them. The CDR3 has 12 amino acids.